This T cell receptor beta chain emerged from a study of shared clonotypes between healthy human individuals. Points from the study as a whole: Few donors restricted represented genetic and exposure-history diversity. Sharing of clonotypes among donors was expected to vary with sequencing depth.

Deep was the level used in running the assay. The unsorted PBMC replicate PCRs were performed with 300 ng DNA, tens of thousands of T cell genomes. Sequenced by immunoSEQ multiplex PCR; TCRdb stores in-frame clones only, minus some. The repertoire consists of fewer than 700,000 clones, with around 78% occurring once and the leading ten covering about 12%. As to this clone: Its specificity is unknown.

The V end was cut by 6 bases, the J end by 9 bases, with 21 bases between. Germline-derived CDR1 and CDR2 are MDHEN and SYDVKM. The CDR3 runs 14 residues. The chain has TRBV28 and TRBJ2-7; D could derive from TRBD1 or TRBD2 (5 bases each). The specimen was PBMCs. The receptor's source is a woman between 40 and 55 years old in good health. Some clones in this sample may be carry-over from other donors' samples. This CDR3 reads CASSPHRDDYWQYF. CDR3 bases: TGTGCCAGCAGCCCCCACCGGGACGACTATTGGCAGTACTTC.